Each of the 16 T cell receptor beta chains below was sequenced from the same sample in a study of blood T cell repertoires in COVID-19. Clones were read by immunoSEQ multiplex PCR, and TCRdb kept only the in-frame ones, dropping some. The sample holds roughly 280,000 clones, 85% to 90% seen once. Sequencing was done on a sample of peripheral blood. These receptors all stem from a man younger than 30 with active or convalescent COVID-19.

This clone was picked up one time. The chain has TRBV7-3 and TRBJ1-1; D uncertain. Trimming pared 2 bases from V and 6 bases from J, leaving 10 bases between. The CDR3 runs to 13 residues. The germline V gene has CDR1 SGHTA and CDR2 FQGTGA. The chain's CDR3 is CASSLYSGAEAFF. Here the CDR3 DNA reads TGTGCCAGCAGCTTATACAGTGGCGCTGAAGCTTTCTTT.

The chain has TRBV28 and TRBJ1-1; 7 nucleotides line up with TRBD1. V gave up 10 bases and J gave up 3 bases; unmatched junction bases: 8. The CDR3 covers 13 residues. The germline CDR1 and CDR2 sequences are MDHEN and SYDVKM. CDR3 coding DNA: TGTGCCAACTCGAGGGGGCGGGACACTGAAGCTTTCTTT. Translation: CANSRGRDTEAFF. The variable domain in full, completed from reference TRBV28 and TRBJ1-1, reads DVKVTQSSRYLVKRTGEKVFLECVQDMDHENMFWYRQDPGLGLRLIYFSYDVKMKEKGDIPEGYSVSREKKERFSLILESASTNQTSMYLCANSRGRDTEAFFGQGTRLTVV.

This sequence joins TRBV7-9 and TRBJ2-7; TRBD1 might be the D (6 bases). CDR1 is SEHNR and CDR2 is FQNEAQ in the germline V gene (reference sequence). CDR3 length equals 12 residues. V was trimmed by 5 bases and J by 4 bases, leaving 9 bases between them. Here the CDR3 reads CASSRQAYEQYF. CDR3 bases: TGTGCCAGCAGCCGACAGGCGTACGAGCAGTACTTC.

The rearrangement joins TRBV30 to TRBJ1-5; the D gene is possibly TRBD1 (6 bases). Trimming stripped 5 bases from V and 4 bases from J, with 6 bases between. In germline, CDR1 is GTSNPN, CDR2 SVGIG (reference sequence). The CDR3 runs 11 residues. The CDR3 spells CAWGTNQPQHF. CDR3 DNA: TGTGCCTGGGGGACAAATCAGCCCCAGCATTTT. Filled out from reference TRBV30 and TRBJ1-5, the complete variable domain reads SQTIHQWPATLVQPVGSPLSLECTVEGTSNPNLYWYRQAAGRGLQLLFYSVGIGQISSEVPQNLSASRPQDRQFILSSKKLLLSDSGFYLCAWGTNQPQHFGDGTRLSIL.

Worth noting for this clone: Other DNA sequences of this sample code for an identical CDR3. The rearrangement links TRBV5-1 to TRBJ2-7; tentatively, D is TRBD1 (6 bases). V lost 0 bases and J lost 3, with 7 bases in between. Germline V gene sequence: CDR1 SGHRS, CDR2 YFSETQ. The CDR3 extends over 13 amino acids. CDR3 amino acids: CASSLDRDYEQYF. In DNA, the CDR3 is TGCGCCAGCAGCTTGGACAGGGACTACGAGCAGTACTTC.

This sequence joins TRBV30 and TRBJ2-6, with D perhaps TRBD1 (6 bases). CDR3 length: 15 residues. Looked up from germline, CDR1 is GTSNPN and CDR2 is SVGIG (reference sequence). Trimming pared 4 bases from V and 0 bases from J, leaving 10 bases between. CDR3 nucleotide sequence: TGTGCCTGGACCGGGACAAGCTCTGGGGCCAACGTCCTGACTTTC. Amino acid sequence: CAWTGTSSGANVLTF. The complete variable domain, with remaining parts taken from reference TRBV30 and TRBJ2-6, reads SQTIHQWPATLVQPVGSPLSLECTVEGTSNPNLYWYRQAAGRGLQLLFYSVGIGQISSEVPQNLSASRPQDRQFILSSKKLLLSDSGFYLCAWTGTSSGANVLTFGAGSRLTVL.

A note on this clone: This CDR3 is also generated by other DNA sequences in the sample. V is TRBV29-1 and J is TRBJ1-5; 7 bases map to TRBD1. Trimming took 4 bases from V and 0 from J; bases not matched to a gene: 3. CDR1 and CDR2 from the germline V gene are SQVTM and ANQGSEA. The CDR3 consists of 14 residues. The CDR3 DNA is TGCAGCGTTGTTGGGACAGATAGCAATCAGCCCCAGCATTTT. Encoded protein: CSVVGTDSNQPQHF.

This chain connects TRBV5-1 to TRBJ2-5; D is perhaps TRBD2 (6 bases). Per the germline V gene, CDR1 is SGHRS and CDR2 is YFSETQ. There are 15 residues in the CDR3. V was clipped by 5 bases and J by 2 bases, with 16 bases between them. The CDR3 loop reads CASRRGDFGQETQYF. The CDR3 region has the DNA TGCGCCAGCAGGAGAGGGGACTTTGGGCAAGAGACCCAGTACTTC. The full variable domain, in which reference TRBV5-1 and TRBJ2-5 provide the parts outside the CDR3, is KAGVTQTPRYLIKTRGQQVTLSCSPISGHRSVSWYQQTPGQGLQFLFEYFSETQRNKGNFPGRFSGRQFSNSRSEMNVSTLELGDSALYLCASRRGDFGQETQYFGPGTRLLVL.

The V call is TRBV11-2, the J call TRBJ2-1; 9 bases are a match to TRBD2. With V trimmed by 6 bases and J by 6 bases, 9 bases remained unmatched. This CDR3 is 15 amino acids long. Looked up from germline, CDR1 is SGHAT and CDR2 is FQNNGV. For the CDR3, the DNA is TGTGCCAGCAGGACCGGGACTAGCTCCGCCAATGAGCAGTTCTTC. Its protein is CASRTGTSSANEQFF.

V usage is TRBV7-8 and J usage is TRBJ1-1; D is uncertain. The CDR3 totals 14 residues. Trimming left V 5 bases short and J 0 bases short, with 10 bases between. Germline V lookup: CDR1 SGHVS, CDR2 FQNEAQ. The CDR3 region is CASSPRRMNTEAFF. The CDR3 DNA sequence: TGTGCCAGCAGCCCGAGGCGAATGAACACTGAAGCTTTCTTT.

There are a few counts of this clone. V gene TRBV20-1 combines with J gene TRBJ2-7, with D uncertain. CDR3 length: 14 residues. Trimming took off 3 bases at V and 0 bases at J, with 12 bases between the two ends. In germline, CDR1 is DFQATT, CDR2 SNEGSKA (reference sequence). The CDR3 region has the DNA TGCAGTGCTAGTCGAGGCCCGAGCTCCTACGAGCAGTACTTC. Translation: CSASRGPSSYEQYF.

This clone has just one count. DNA of the CDR3: TGTGCCAGCAGATCTCCGGGACAGGGGGGTCAGCCCCAGCATTTT. Protein: CASRSPGQGGQPQHF. The chain joins TRBV28 to TRBJ1-5, with TRBD1 matching 11 bases. Per the germline V gene, CDR1 is MDHEN and CDR2 is SYDVKM. This CDR3 region has 15 residues. Unmatched junction bases numbered 7, after V lost 6 bases and J lost 6 bases.

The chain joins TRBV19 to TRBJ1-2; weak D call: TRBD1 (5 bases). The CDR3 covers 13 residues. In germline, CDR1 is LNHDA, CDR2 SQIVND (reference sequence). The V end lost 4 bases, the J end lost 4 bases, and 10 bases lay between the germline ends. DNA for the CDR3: TGTGCCAGTAGTAACCAGGGTAGCTATGGCTACACCTTC. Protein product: CASSNQGSYGYTF.

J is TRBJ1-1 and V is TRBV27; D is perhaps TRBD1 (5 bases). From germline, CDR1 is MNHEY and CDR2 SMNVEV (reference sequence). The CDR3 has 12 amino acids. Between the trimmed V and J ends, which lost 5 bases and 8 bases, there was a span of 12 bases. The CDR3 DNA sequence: TGTGCCAGCAGTCGGGAGGGGAAAGAAGCTTTCTTT. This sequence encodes CASSREGKEAFF.

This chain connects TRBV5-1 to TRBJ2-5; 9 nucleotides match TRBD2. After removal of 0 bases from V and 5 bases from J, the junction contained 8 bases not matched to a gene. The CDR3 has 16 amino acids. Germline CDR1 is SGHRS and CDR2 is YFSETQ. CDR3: CASSLAGGGAGETQYF. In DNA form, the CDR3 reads TGCGCCAGCAGCTTGGCCGGCGGGGGGGCAGGCGAGACCCAGTACTTC.

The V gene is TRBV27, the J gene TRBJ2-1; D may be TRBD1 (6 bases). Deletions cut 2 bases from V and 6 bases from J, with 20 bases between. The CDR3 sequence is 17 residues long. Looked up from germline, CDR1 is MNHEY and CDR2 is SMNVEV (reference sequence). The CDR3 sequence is CASSLSLGQLYLNEQFF. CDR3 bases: TGTGCCAGCAGTTTAAGTTTAGGACAGCTCTACCTCAATGAGCAGTTCTTC.